This T cell receptor beta chain was obtained from a study of blood T cells in healthy people across ages. Study overall: Capturing about one barcoded beta molecule per two T cells was achieved by template switching.

With a J-beta primer mix and a sample-barcoded 5' primer, a second PCR ran roughly 7 to 11 cycles. Each CDR3 protein gets one entry after TCRdb re-called the 5' RACE reads with MiXCR. The sample carries 1.4 million or so distinct CDR3 sequences, under 55% recorded once. Losses at the gene ends were 5 bases for V and 4 bases for J; bases not matched to a gene: 10. The CDR3 loop spans 17 amino acids. Germline CDR1 reads LNHDA; CDR2 reads SQIVND (reference sequence). This receptor was identified in a woman between 18 and 29 years old in good health. J is TRBJ2-7 and V is TRBV19; 14 bases match TRBD2. Sequenced input: blood. This CDR3 is CASSPLPGLAGGYEQYF. Here the CDR3 DNA reads TGTGCCAGTAGTCCGCTCCCCGGACTAGCGGGAGGATACGAGCAGTACTTC.